Each of the 3 T cell receptor beta chains below was sequenced from the same sample in a study of Graves' ophthalmopathy and Graves' hyperthyroidism. RNA transcripts were the template, and TCR beta CDR3 regions were amplified from them. Following a first-round RT-PCR that used HTBI primers, a second-round multiplex PCR was carried out. TCRdb analysed the multiplex PCR reads with MiXCR anew, one entry per CDR3 protein. The sample holds around 1.1 million distinct CDR3 sequences, 35% to 40% seen once. Sequencing was carried out using peripheral blood or thyroid tissue (not recorded which). The receptor source for this set is an adult man with Graves' hyperthyroidism.

This clonotype was counted ten times or more. The rearrangement links TRBV29-1 to TRBJ1-1; TRBD1 matches 7 bases. The V gene's germline CDR1 is SQVTM and CDR2 ANQGSEA. The CDR3 is made up of 10 amino acids. V lost 7 bases, J lost 11 bases, and 7 bases stayed unmatched. The CDR3 is CSGRQGGAFF. DNA of the CDR3: TGCAGCGGTAGACAGGGAGGTGCTTTCTTT. Using reference TRBV29-1 and TRBJ1-1 for the parts outside the CDR3, the full variable domain is SAVISQKPSRDICQRGTSLTIQCQVDSQVTMMFWYRQQPGQSLTLIATANQGSEATYESGFVIDKFPISRPNLTFSTLTVSNMSPEDSSIYLCSGRQGGAFFGQGTRLTVV.

On this clonotype itself: This CDR3 fails to terminate in the conserved phenylalanine or tryptophan, so it likely reflects a read error. This rearrangement joins TRBV7-2 to TRBJ2-7; D is possibly TRBD2 (5 bases). The CDR3 totals 15 residues. Trimming removed 1 base from V and 4 bases from J, with 14 bases in between. In germline, CDR1 is SGHTA, CDR2 FQGNSA. CDR3 sequence (DNA): TGTGCCAGCAGCTTAGTAGAGGGTCAAGTGTACGAGCAGTACCTC. Amino acids: CASSLVEGQVYEQYL.

The chain links TRBV12-3 or TRBV12-4 to TRBJ2-5; the match to TRBD1 covers 9 bases. V was clipped by 1 base and J by 5 bases; unmatched bases: 5. The CDR3 has 15 amino acids. The CDR3 is CASSLDRGQFETQYF. Written as DNA, the CDR3 is TGTGCCAGCAGTTTAGACAGGGGGCAGTTTGAGACCCAGTACTTC.